This T cell receptor (beta chain) was sequenced for a study of CD8+CD57+ T cells in acquired aplastic anemia (dated by TCRdb to the late 2010s). Context from the whole study: On average, sorted CD4+ and CD8+ cells yielded 3.2 ug of extracted DNA, with a range of 0.2 to 27.4 ug. CD8+CD57+ expansion was defined as a frequency above the mean frequency observed in healthy subjects. What the authors observed across the whole study: About 30 CD8+ CDR3 sequences were found in both patients and controls but appeared to be highly expressed in patients and within the immunodominant clones of the patients. Patients and healthy controls showed no significant difference in CD8+ Simpson's diversity (P=0.060).

Profiling of TCR beta VDJ combinations and CDR3 sequences used genomic DNA as the template. TCR repertoire sequencing was run on an Illumina HiSeq 2000. The authors' pipeline ran thus. TRBV/TRBJ rearrangement plots, CDR3 size and DJ length profiles, and Simpson's diversity index were used to assess repertoires. The most abundant DNA sequence in the deep sequencing data was taken as the immunodominant clone. CDR3 amino acid sequences were screened for sharing across subjects and were compared with published repertoires and the VDJdb database. TCRdb passed the public sequencing reads through fastp at Q25 and MiXCR, retaining productive beta sequences. Identical CDR3 proteins give one entry, which carries the most common genes and DNA. What appears here as the V and J calls and clone size reflects TCRdb's work, not the paper's. This sample is represented by about 160,000 distinct CDR3 sequences; roughly 48% of them were singletons. The ten largest clones take up roughly 3.1% of the sample.

Flow cytometry had shown CD8+CD57+ cell expansion in the patients selected for sequencing. Every patient had a diagnosis of severe acquired aplastic anemia based on International Study of Aplastic Anemia and Agranulocytosis and Camitta criteria. No therapy had been received by the patients at the time of blood sampling. The study deep-sequenced TCR repertoires of sorted CD4+ and CD8+ blood T cells from severe aplastic anemia patients and healthy subjects. In the USA, patient enrollment took place under clinicaltrials.gov protocols 00001620, 01623167, 00001397, 00071045, 00081523 and 00961064. Ficoll-Paque density gradient centrifugation was used to isolate peripheral blood mononuclear cells. CD4+ and CD8+ T cells were sorted by FACS or magnetic beads before DNA extraction. In the case of this clonotype: Its antigen specificity is not known. A read error may produce the germline difference seen at one junction end.

The sequencing sample was made of sorted CD4+, CD8+, or CD8+CD57+ T cells (not recorded which) from PBMCs. The source of this sequence is a human donor with aplastic anemia.

The DNA reads TGTGCCAGCAGTTTGGGCGTAAACACCGGGGGGCTGTTTTTT. The encoded protein is CASSLGVNTGGLFF. The chain employs TRBV6-5 and TRBJ2-2; 6 matching bases give a weak D call of TRBD2. The CDR3 covers 14 residues, taking in both the cysteine and the phenylalanine. The entry retains the CDR3 DNA only, 42 bases that are in frame from base 1. The germline V gene provides CDR1 MNHEY and CDR2 SVGAGI.